This T cell receptor beta chain was documented in a study of cytomegalovirus exposure and HLA in healthy donors. Study-level results: Usually a TCR sequence was rare, but some public TCRs were found in many donors.

In the case of this clone: Its target is unknown.

This CDR3 region has 13 residues. The germline V and J ends were trimmed by 6 bases and 12 bases, with 20 bases remaining between them. CDR1 is SNHLY, CDR2 FYNNEI, per germline. It was with 60 Vbeta and 13 Jbeta primers that the PCR ran. Profiling relied on immunoSEQ multiplex PCR, and the TCRdb table lists in-frame clones only, not all of them. The repertoire has under 95,000 clones, about three quarters of them found once; the top ten carry roughly 2%. The origin of this receptor is a boy younger than 18 in good health and CMV-seronegative. The sequenced material came from PBMCs. The V and J genes are TRBV2 and TRBJ1-1, with D unresolved. CDR3: CASSTRTEGNTFF. The CDR3 DNA sequence: TGTGCCAGCAGCACCAGGACCGAGGGTAATACTTTCTTT.